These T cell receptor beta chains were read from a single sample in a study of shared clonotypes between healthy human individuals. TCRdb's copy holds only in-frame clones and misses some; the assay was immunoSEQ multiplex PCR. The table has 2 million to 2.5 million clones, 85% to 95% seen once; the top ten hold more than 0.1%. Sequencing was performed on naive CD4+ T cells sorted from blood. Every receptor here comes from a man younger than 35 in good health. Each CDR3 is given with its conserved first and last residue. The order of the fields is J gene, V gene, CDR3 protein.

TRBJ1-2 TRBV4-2 CASSQEPTGTGGYTF
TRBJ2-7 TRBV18 CASSPGTVYEQYF
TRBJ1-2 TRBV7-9 CASSSEILNYGYTF
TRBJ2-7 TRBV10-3 CAISGSSYEQYF
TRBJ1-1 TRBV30 CAWSLQGGTEAFF
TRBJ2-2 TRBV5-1 CASSWEGTTGELFF
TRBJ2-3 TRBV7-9 CASRFNPSGDTQYF
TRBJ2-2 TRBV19 CAIGSGAGELFF
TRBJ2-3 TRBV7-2 CASSLWGQGYVDTQYF
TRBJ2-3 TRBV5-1 CASSPPLAGGTDTQYF
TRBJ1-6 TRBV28 CASSRTQGNNSPLHF
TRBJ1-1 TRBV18 CASSPDRSEAFF
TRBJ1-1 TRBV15 CATSSITGGTEAFF
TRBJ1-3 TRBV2 CASSEIRGSGNTIYF
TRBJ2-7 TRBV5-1 CASRRVGDSYEQYF
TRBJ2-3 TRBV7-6 CASSPTIDTQYF
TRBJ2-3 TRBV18 CASSPRLAGANTDTQYF
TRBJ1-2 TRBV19 CASSTTIKGALGYTF
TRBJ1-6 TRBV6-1 CASSEVLVRSSYNSPLHF
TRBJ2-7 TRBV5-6 CASSTGGRYEQYF
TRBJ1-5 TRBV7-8 CASSLEGTGDQPQHF
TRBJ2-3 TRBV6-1 CASSVAPRATDTQYF
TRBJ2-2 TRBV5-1 CASSLDPTGELFF
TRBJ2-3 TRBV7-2 CASSPLPGLGSTDTQYF
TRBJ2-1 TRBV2 CASSLGKRNEQFF
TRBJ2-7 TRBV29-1 CSVDTSGGVYF
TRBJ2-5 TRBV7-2 CASSLEAGEQETQYF
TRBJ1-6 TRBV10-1 CASSEGRNSPLHF
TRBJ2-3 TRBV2 CASSERGPEGTDTQYF
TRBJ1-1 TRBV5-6 CASSLFQTGLWTEAFF
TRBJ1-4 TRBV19 CASSPTDGGPATNEKLFF
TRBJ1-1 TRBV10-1 CASSDSSGRSEAFF
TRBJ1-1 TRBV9 CASGPGLGSTEAFF
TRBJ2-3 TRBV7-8 CASSLVETVTTDTQYF
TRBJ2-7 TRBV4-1 CASSQGKGAGGRGSHSEQYF
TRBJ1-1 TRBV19 CASSTRQGMNTEAFF
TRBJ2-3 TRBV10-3 CAISESSGSGSDTQYF
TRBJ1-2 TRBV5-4 CASSRPPYGYTF
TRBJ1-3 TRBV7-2 CASSLDRPGNTIYF
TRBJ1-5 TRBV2 CASRRQGASSNQPQHF
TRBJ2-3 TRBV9 CASSLPSVGVRDTQYF
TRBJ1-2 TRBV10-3 CAIRAGQVYGYTF
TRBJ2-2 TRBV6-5 CASGTGFTGELFF